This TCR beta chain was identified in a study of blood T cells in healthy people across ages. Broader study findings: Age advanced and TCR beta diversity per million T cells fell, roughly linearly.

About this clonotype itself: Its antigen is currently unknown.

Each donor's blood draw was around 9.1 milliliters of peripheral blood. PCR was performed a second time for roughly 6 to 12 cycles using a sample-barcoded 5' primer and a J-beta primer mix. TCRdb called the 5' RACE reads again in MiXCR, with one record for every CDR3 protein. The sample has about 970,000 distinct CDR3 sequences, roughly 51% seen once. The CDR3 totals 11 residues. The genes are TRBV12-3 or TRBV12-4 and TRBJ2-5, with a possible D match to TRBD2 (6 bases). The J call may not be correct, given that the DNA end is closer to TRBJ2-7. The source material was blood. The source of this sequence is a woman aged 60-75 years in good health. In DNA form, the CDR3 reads TGTGCCAGCAGACGGGGGAGCGAGCAGTACTTC. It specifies CASRRGSEQYF.